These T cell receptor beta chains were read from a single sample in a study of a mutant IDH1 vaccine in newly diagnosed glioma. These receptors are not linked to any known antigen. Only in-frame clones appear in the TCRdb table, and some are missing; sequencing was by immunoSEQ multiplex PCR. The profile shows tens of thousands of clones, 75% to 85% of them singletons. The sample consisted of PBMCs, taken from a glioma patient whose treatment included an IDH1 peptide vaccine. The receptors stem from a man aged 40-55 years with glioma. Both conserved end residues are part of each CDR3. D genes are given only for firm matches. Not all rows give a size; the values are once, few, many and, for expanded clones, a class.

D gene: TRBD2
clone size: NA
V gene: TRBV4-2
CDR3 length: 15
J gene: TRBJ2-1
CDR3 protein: CASSELAGENNEQFF
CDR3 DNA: TGTGCCAGCAGTGAACTAGCGGGAGAGAACAATGAGCAGTTCTTC

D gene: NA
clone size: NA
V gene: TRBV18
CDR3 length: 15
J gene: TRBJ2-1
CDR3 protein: CASSPWLASYNEQFF
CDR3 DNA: TGTGCCAGCTCACCCTGGCTAGCGAGCTACAATGAGCAGTTCTTC

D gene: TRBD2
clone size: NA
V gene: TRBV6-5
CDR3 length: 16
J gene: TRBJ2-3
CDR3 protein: CASSYVGLAGADTQYF
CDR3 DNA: TGTGCCAGCAGTTATGTGGGACTAGCGGGGGCAGATACGCAGTATTTT

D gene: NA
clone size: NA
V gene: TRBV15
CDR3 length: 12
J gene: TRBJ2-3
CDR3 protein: CATSRSTDTQYF
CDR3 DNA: TGTGCCACCTCTCGTAGCACAGATACGCAGTATTTT

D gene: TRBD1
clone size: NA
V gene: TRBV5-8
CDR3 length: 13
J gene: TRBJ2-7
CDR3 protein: CASSRDRVRVQYF
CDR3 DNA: TGTGCCAGCAGCCGGGACAGGGTTCGTGTGCAGTACTTC

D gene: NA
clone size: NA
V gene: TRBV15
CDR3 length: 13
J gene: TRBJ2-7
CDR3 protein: CATSGYSRNEQYF
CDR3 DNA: TGTGCCACCAGCGGCTACAGTAGGAACGAGCAGTACTTC

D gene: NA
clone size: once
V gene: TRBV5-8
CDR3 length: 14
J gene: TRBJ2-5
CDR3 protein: CASSVWGVQETQYF
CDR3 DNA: TGTGCCAGCAGCGTGTGGGGGGTCCAAGAGACCCAGTACTTC

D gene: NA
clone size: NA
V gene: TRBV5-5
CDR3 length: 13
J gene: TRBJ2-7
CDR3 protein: CASSLGQFYEQYF
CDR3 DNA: TGTGCCAGCAGCCTTGGACAGTTCTACGAGCAGTACTTC

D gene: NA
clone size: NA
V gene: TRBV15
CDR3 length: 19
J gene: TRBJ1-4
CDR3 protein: CATSPRDILQELSNEKLFF
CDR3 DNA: TGTGCCACCAGCCCGCGGGACATCCTCCAGGAGTTGTCTAATGAAAAACTGTTTTTT

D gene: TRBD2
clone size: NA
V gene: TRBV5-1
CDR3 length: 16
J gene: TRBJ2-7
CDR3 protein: CASSPGLAGGRGEQYF
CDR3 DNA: TGCGCCAGCAGCCCGGGACTAGCGGGAGGCCGGGGCGAGCAGTACTTC

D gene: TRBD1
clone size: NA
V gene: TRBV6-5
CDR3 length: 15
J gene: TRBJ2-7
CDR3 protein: CASSYYNRGSYEQYF
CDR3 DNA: TGTGCCAGCAGTTACTACAACAGGGGTTCCTACGAGCAGTACTTC

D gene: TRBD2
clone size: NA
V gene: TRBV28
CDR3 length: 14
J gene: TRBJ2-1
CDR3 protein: CASSPSGRYNEQFF
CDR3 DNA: TGTGCCAGCAGTCCTAGCGGGCGATACAATGAGCAGTTCTTC

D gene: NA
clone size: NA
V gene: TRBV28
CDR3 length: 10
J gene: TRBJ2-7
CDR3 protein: CASRAYEQYF
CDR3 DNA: TGTGCCAGCAGGGCCTACGAGCAGTACTTC

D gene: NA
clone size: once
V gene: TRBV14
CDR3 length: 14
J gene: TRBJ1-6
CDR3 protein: CASSQGLANSPLHF
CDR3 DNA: TGTGCCAGCAGCCAAGGTCTGGCTAATTCACCCCTCCACTTT

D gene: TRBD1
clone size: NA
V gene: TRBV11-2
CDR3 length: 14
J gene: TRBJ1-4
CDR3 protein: CASSQDREGEKLFF
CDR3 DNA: TGTGCCAGCAGCCAGGACAGGGAGGGTGAAAAACTGTTTTTT

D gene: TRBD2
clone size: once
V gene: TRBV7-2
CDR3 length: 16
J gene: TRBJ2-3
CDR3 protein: CASSLGIAGVSAAQYF
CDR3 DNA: TGTGCCAGCAGCTTAGGGATAGCGGGGGTCTCCGCAGCGCAGTATTTT

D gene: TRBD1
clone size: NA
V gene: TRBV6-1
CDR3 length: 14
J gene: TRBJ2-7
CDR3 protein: CASSEGQGVREQYF
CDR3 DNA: TGTGCCAGCAGTGAAGGCCAGGGGGTCCGCGAGCAGTACTTC

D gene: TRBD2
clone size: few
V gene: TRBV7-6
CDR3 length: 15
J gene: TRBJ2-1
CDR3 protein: CASSLVGGRGNEQFF
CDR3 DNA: TGTGCCAGCAGCTTAGTTGGCGGGAGGGGCAATGAGCAGTTCTTC

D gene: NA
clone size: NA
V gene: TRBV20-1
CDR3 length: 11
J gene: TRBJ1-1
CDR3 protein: CSARGHTEAFF
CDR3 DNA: TGCAGTGCTAGGGGACACACTGAAGCTTTCTTT

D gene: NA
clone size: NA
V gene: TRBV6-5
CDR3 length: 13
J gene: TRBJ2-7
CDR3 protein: CASSYDRTYEQYF
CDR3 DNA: TGTGCCAGCAGTTACGACAGAACTTACGAGCAGTACTTC

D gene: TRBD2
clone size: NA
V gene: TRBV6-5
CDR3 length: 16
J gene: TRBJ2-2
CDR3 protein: CASSSPSGRNSGELFF
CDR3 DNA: TGTGCCAGCAGTTCCCCTAGCGGGAGGAATTCCGGGGAGCTGTTTTTT

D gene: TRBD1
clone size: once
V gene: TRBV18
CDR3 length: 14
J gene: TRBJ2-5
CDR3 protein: CASSPGTGAETQYF
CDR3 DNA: TGTGCCAGCTCACCAGGGACAGGGGCAGAGACCCAGTACTTC

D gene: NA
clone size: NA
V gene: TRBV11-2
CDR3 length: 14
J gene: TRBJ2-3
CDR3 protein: CASSLDRSTDTQYF
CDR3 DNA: TGTGCCAGCAGCTTAGACAGGAGCACAGATACGCAGTATTTT

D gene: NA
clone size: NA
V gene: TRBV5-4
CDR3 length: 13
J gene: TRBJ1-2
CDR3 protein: CASSLAGNYGYTF
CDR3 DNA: TGTGCCAGCAGCTTGGCAGGGAACTATGGCTACACCTTC

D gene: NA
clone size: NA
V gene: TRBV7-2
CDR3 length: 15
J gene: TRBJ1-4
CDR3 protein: CASSLDGTTNEKLFF
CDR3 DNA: TGTGCCAGCAGCTTGGACGGTACAACTAATGAAAAACTGTTTTTT

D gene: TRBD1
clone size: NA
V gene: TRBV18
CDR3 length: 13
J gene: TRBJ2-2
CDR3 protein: CASSPTGPGELFF
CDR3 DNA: TGTGCCAGCTCACCGACAGGGCCCGGGGAGCTGTTTTTT

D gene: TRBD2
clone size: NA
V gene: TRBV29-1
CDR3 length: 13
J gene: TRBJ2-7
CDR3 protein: CSVGTSETYEQYF
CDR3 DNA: TGCAGCGTTGGGACTAGCGAGACCTACGAGCAGTACTTC

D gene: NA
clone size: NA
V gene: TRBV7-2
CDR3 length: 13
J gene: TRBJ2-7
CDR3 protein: CASSLGFSYEQYF
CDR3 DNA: TGTGCCAGCAGCTTAGGATTTTCATACGAGCAGTACTTC

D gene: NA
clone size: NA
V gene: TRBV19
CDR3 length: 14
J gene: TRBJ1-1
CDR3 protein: CASSIHLGGTEAFF
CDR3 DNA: TGTGCCAGTAGTATTCACCTGGGGGGCACTGAAGCTTTCTTT

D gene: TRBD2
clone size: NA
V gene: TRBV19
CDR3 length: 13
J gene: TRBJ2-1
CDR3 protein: CASRTQRENEQFF
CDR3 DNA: TGTGCCAGCCGGACTCAGCGGGAGAATGAGCAGTTCTTC

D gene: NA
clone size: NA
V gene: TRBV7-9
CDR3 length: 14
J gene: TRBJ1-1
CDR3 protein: CASSPRALNTEAFF
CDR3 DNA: TGTGCCAGCAGCCCACGGGCCTTGAACACTGAAGCTTTCTTT

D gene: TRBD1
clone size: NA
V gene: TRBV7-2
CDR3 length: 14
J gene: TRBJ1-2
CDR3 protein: CASARGLSNYGYTF
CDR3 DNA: TGTGCCAGCGCTAGGGGGCTCTCTAACTATGGCTACACCTTC

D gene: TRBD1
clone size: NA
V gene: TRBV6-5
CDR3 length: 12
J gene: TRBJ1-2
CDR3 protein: CASSEQGGGYTF
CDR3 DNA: TGTGCCAGCAGTGAACAGGGGGGTGGCTACACCTTC

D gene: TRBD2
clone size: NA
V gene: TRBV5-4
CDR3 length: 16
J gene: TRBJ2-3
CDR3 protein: CASSSRTSGRVGTQYF
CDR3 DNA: TGTGCCAGCAGCTCTCGGACTAGCGGGAGGGTGGGTACGCAGTATTTT

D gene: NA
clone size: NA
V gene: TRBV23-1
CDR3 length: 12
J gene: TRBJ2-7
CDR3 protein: CASSPQNYEQYF
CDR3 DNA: TGCGCCAGCAGTCCGCAGAACTACGAGCAGTACTTC

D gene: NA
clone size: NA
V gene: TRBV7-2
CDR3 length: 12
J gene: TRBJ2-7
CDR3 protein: CASSLTVYEQYF
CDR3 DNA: TGTGCCAGCAGCTTAACGGTTTACGAGCAGTACTTC

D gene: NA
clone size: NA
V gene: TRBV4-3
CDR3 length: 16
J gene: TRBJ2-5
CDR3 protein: CASSQDLGGLQETQYF
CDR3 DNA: TGCGCCAGCAGCCAAGATCTGGGCGGGCTCCAAGAGACCCAGTACTTC

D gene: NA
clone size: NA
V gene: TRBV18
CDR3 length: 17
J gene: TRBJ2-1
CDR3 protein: CASSPYSAPSSYNEQFF
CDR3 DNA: TGTGCCAGCTCACCATACAGCGCCCCAAGCTCCTACAATGAGCAGTTCTTC

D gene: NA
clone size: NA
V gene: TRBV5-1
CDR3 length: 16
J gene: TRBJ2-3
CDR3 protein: CASSFTGPRSTDTQYF
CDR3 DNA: TGCGCCAGCAGCTTTACAGGGCCCCGTAGCACAGATACGCAGTATTTT

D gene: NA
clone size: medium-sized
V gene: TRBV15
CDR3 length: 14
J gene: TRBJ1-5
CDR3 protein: CATSRGRGMQPQHF
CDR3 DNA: TGTGCCACCAGCAGAGGGAGAGGAATGCAGCCCCAGCATTTT

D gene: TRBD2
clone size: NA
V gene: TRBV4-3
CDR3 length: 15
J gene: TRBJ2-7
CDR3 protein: CASSQGLAGRYEQYF
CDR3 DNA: TGCGCCAGCAGCCAAGGGCTAGCGGGACGCTACGAGCAGTACTTC

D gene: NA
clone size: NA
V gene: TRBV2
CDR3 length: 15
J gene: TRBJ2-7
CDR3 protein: CASSGKGRGAYEQYF
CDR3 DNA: TGTGCCAGCAGTGGAAAGGGCAGGGGAGCCTACGAGCAGTACTTC

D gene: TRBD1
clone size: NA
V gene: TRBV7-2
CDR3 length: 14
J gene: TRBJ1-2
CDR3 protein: CASSLAGTGYGYTF
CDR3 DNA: TGTGCCAGCAGCTTAGCCGGGACAGGGTATGGCTACACCTTC

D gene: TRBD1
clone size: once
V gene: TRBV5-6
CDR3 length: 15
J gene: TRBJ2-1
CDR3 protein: CASSTGDREGGEQFF
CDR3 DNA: TGTGCCAGCAGCACTGGGGACAGGGAAGGAGGTGAGCAGTTCTTC

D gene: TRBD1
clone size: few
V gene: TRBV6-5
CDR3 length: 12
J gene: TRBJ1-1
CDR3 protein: CASSITGGEAFF
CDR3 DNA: TGTGCCAGCAGTATAACAGGGGGCGAAGCTTTCTTT

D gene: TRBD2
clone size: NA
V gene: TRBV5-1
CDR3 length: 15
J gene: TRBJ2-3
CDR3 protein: CASNSGLAVTDTQYF
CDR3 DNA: TGCGCCAGCAATAGTGGACTAGCGGTCACAGATACGCAGTATTTT

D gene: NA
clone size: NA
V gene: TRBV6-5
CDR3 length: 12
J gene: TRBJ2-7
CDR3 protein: CASSYGATEQYF
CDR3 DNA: TGTGCCAGCAGTTACGGGGCGACCGAGCAGTACTTC

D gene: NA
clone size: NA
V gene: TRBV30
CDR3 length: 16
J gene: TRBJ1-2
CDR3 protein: CAWSRRWGASRFGYTF
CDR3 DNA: TGTGCCTGGAGTCGCCGCTGGGGGGCGAGTCGTTTTGGCTACACCTTC

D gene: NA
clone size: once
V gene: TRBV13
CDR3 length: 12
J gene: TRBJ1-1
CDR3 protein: CASSLTGPEAFF
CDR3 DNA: TGTGCCAGCAGCCTGACAGGACCCGAAGCTTTCTTT

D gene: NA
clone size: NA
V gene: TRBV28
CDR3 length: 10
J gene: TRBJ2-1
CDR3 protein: CASSSDEQFF
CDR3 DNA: TGTGCCAGCAGTTCGGATGAGCAGTTCTTC

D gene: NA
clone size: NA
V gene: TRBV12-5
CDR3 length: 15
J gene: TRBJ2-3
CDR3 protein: CASGLARHYTDTQYF
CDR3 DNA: TGTGCTAGTGGTTTGGCACGGCATTACACAGATACGCAGTATTTT

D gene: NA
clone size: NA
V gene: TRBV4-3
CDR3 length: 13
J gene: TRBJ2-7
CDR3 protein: CASSRDKAYEQYF
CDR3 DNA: TGCGCCAGCAGCCGGGACAAAGCCTACGAGCAGTACTTC

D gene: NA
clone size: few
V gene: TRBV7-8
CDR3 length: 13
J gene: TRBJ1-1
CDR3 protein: CASSLLRNTEAFF
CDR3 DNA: TGTGCCAGCAGCTTATTGAGGAACACTGAAGCTTTCTTT

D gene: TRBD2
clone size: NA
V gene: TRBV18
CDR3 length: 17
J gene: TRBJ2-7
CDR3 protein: CASSPKGLAGSAYEQYF
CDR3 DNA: TGTGCCAGCTCACCAAAGGGACTAGCGGGATCCGCCTACGAGCAGTACTTC

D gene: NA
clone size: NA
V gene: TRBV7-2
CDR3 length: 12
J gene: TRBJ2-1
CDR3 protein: CASSRAQGEQFF
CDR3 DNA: TGCGCCAGCAGCCGAGCTCAGGGTGAGCAGTTCTTC

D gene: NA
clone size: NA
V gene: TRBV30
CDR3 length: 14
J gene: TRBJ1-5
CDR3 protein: CAWTLGDTYQPQHF
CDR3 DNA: TGTGCCTGGACCTTAGGGGACACTTATCAGCCCCAGCATTTT